This T cell receptor beta chain was obtained from a study of cytomegalovirus exposure and HLA in healthy donors. Whole-study findings and limits: Published work reported that the classifier diagnosed cytomegalovirus status with high specificity and sensitivity. Many donors carried some public TCRs, although rarity characterized most TCR sequences. For most TCR beta V segments, an earlier analysis put the productive rate at about 87% or about 30% of the time. CMV serostatus stood as the only immune exposure information on hand.

The PCR had 60 Vbeta and 13 Jbeta primers. Some clones are missing from TCRdb's copy, which holds only in-frame ones; the method was immunoSEQ multiplex PCR. The data contain approximately 110,000 clones, about 81% of them singletons. Note on this clone: Its antigen is currently unknown.

This CDR3 contains 12 residues. Trimming cost V 0 bases and J 15 bases, with 13 bases left between them. Germline CDR1 is SGHRS and CDR2 is YFSETQ. The receptor was derived from a woman aged 30 to 39 in good health and CMV-seronegative. The sample taken for sequencing was PBMCs. This chain links TRBV5-1 with TRBJ2-4; D gene ambiguous. Here the CDR3 DNA reads TGCGCCAGCAGCTTGGACGCGCCCCCCCCGTACTTC. It translates to CASSLDAPPPYF.